What follows is one TCR beta chain and its context. This sample was taken from a study of CD8 T cells in Susac syndrome. The T cells that were sequenced for TCR beta were CD8+ and CD4+ cells from blood. Age- and sex-matched healthy donors served as the control group. Negative isolation yielded CD8+ and CD4+ T cells; FACS enriched TEMRA cells. An amount of RNA that ranged from roughly 0.5 to 1 ug was reverse transcribed with random hexamers. TCRdb used MiXCR to reprocess the immunoSEQ multiplex PCR reads, holding one entry per CDR3 protein. The sample has roughly 200,000 distinct CDR3 sequences; around 95% are singletons. Trimming removed 7 bases at V and 4 bases at J, with 12 bases between. The V gene's germline CDR1 is KGHDR and CDR2 SFDVKD. CDR3 size: 13 residues.

The TCR was taken from a human donor in good health. The V gene is TRBV24-1, the J gene TRBJ1-1; TRBD1 might be the D (6 bases). The sequenced sample was CD4+ T cells from PBMCs. The CDR3 nucleotides read TGTGCCACCAGGGACCAAGGGGGCACTGAAGCTTTCTTT. Translating it yields CATRDQGGTEAFF.